These 2 T cell receptor beta chains were sequenced from one sample in a study of beta chain features in type 1 diabetes. Sequencing targeted expressed TCRB transcripts, as all isolated RNA had been reverse transcribed. This table comes from immunoSEQ multiplex PCR, and its TCRdb copy is limited to in-frame clones, with some not included. The sample lists around 190,000 clones, approximately 13% occurring once. The sequenced material came from central memory CD4+ T cells from blood. Every receptor here comes from a woman under 30 in good health.

The chain combines TRBV11-2 with TRBJ2-1; D remains unclear. Germline V gives CDR1 SGHAT, CDR2 FQNNGV. CDR3 length: 13 amino acids. The V and J ends lost 0 bases and 5 bases respectively, with 5 bases between them. The CDR3 is CASSLDLNNEQFF. For the CDR3, the DNA is TGTGCCAGCAGCTTAGACTTAAACAATGAGCAGTTCTTC.

This clone was detected a few times. This chain uses TRBV10-2 with TRBJ1-1; D gene ambiguous. V was shortened by 7 bases and J by 6 bases, with 12 bases between the two germline ends. Germline-derived CDR1 and CDR2 are WSHSY and SAAADI. The CDR3 is 12 residues long. The CDR3 sequence is CASKTTWSEAFF. CDR3 DNA sequence: TGCGCCAGCAAGACAACCTGGTCTGAAGCTTTCTTT.